These 13 T cell receptor beta chains came from one sample sequenced in a study of shared clonotypes between healthy human individuals. Sequenced by immunoSEQ multiplex PCR; TCRdb stores in-frame clones only, minus some. The sample lists more than 2,000,000 clones; more than 80% were seen once. Sequenced sample: naive CD4+ T cells sorted from blood. The subset was: CD45RA+ positively selected. The receptor set was obtained from a man between 18 and 35 years old in good health.

The rearrangement links TRBV7-8 to TRBJ2-7; D unresolved. Germline loops: CDR1 SGHVS, CDR2 FQNEAQ. V lost 5 bases to trimming and J lost 5 bases, with 7 bases between them. The length of the CDR3 is 11 residues. The CDR3 sequence: CASSPNDEQYF. CDR3 nucleotides: TGTGCCAGCAGCCCCAACGACGAGCAGTACTTC.

The chain combines TRBV10-3 with TRBJ2-2; D may be TRBD2 (6 bases). The CDR3 is made up of 14 amino acids. V lost 8 bases and J 0 bases, leaving 10 bases between the germline ends. Germline values: CDR1 ENHRY, CDR2 SYGVKD. For the CDR3, the DNA is TGTGCCATCCAGGAGGGGTCGAACACCGGGGAGCTGTTTTTT. This gives the protein CAIQEGSNTGELFF.

The rearrangement links TRBV7-8 to TRBJ2-1; the match to TRBD1 covers 8 bases. The trim removed 3 bases at V and 4 bases at J, leaving 5 bases unmatched. In germline, CDR1 is SGHVS, CDR2 FQNEAQ. CDR3 size: 15 residues. As DNA, the CDR3 is TGTGCCAGCAGCTTTCAGGACAGGGCTTACAATGAGCAGTTCTTC. Protein: CASSFQDRAYNEQFF.

This clone appeared a few times. The sample carries other DNA sequences with the same CDR3. V is TRBV5-1 and J is TRBJ1-1; 11 bases align to TRBD1. V lost 0 bases to trimming and J lost 4 bases; unmatched junction nucleotides: 2. CDR1 and CDR2 from the germline V gene are SGHRS and YFSETQ. The CDR3 runs to 15 residues. CDR3 in amino acids: CASSLEGTGGTEAFF. The DNA of the CDR3 is TGCGCCAGCAGCTTGGAAGGGACAGGGGGCACTGAAGCTTTCTTT.

The V call is TRBV10-2, the J call TRBJ2-3, with 8 bases matching TRBD2. Germline CDR1 reads WSHSY; CDR2 reads SAAADI. The CDR3 length is 16 residues. V shed 7 bases and J 2 bases; nucleotides not matched to a gene: 11. CDR3 in DNA: TGCGCCAGCAAATTTGGTAGCGGGGACAACACAGATACGCAGTATTTT. Its translation: CASKFGSGDNTDTQYF.

This chain joins TRBV9 and TRBJ1-3; 9 positions match TRBD1. Germline CDR1 and CDR2: SGDLS and YYNGEE. V trimming: 4 bases; J trimming: 0 bases; junction bases outside the gene matches: 8. The CDR3 runs to 17 residues. CDR3 coding DNA: TGTGCCAGCAGCACCTGGGACAGGGCCCCCTCTGGAAACACCATATATTTT. Protein sequence: CASSTWDRAPSGNTIYF.

This sequence joins TRBV7-2 and TRBJ1-5; 7 bases map to TRBD1. The germline V gene has CDR1 SGHTA and CDR2 FQGNSA. Germline trimming cut 3 bases from V and 8 bases from J; bases unmatched to any gene: 10. The CDR3 covers 15 residues. CDR3 in DNA: TGTGCCAGCAGCTTCACCCGACAGGGCTGGAAGCCCCAGCATTTT. This sequence encodes CASSFTRQGWKPQHF.

The chain employs TRBV19 and TRBJ1-5; a possible D gene is TRBD1 (5 bases). V gave up 1 base and J gave up 1 base, with 8 bases separating them. The CDR3 totals 15 residues. In germline, CDR1 is LNHDA, CDR2 SQIVND (reference sequence). The CDR3 protein is CASSIGTISNQPQHF. CDR3 in DNA: TGTGCCAGTAGTATAGGGACAATAAGCAATCAGCCCCAGCATTTT.

J is TRBJ1-5 and V is TRBV7-2; no clear D gene. V lost 1 base and J lost 7, with 14 bases in between. CDR3 length equals 15 residues. The V gene's germline CDR1 is SGHTA and CDR2 FQGNSA. The DNA for the CDR3 is TGTGCCAGCAGCTTAGTAACTGGCTCCGACCAGCCCCAGCATTTT. Encoded protein: CASSLVTGSDQPQHF.

This clone was recorded once. V usage is TRBV11-2 and J usage is TRBJ1-1; D not certain. This CDR3 has 13 residues. CDR1 and CDR2 from the germline V gene are SGHAT and FQNNGV. V shed 1 base and J shed 2 bases, with 5 bases lying between them. The chain's CDR3 is CASSLVFNTEAFF. The CDR3 nucleotides are TGTGCCAGCAGCTTAGTATTTAACACTGAAGCTTTCTTT.

The V and J genes are TRBV27 and TRBJ1-1; D is uncertain. CDR3 length: 13 residues. Germline V lookup: CDR1 MNHEY, CDR2 SMNVEV (reference sequence). V lost 1 base to trimming and J lost 7 bases, with 10 bases between them. CDR3 in amino acids: CASSLFGDGEAFF. The CDR3 bases are TGTGCCAGCAGTTTATTTGGGGATGGTGAAGCTTTCTTT.

V and J are TRBV4-2 and TRBJ1-5, with D unresolved. Germline V gives CDR1 LGHNA, CDR2 YNFKEQ. V lost 3 bases and J 2 bases, leaving 11 bases between the germline ends. The CDR3 has 15 amino acids. The CDR3 reads CASSHGPKGNQPQHF. The DNA for the CDR3 is TGTGCCAGCAGCCACGGGCCAAAAGGCAATCAGCCCCAGCATTTT.

V gene TRBV6-1 combines with J gene TRBJ2-7; 10 bases fit TRBD1. The trim removed 4 bases at V and 4 bases at J, leaving 7 bases unmatched. Per germline, CDR1 MNHNS and CDR2 SASEGT. The CDR3 is 15 residues long. The CDR3 is CASSAPGQGKYEQYF. The CDR3 DNA is TGTGCCAGCAGTGCACCGGGACAGGGGAAATACGAGCAGTACTTC.